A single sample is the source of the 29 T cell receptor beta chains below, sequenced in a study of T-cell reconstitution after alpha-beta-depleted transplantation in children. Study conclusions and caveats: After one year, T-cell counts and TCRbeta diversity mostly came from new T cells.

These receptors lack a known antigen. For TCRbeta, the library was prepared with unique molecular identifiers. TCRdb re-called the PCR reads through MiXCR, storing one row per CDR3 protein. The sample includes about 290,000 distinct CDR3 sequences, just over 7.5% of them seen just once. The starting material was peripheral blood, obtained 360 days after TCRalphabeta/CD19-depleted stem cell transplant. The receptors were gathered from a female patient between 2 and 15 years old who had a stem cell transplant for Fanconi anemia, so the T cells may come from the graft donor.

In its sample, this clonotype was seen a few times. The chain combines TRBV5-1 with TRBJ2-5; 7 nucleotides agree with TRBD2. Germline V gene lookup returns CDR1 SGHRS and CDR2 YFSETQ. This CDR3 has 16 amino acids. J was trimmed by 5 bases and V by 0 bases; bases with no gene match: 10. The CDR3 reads CASSLAPRAGGETQYF. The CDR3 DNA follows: TGCGCCAGCAGCTTGGCTCCCAGGGCCGGGGGGGAGACCCAGTACTTC. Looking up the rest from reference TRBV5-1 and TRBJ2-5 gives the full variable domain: KAGVTQTPRYLIKTRGQQVTLSCSPISGHRSVSWYQQTPGQGLQFLFEYFSETQRNKGNFPGRFSGRQFSNSRSEMNVSTLELGDSALYLCASSLAPRAGGETQYFGPGTRLLVL.

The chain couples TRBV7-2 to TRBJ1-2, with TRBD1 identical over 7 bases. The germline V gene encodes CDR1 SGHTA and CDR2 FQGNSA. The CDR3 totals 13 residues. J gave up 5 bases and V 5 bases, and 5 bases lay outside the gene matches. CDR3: CASSPRQGYGYTF. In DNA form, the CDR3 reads TGTGCCAGCAGCCCTCGACAGGGATATGGCTACACCTTC.

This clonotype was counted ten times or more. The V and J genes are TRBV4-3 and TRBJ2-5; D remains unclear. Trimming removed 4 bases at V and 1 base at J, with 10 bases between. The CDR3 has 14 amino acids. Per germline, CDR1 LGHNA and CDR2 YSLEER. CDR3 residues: CASSPDVLQETQYF. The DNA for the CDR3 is TGCGCCAGCAGCCCGGATGTCCTCCAAGAGACCCAGTACTTC.

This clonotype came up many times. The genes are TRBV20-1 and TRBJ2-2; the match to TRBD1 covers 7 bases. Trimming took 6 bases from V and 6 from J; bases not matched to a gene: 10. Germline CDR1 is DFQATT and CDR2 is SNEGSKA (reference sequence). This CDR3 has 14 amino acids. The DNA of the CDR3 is TGCAGTGCCCTACACTACAGGGGCGCCGGGGAGCTGTTTTTT. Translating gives CSALHYRGAGELFF.

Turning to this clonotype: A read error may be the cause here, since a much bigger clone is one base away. In DNA form, the CDR3 reads TGTGCCAGCAGCCAAGATGTAAGGGGGATACCTAATGAAAAACTGTTTTTT. It translates to CASSQDVRGIPNEKLFF. The chain links TRBV3-1 to TRBJ1-4; D might be TRBD1 (6 bases). Germline V gene sequence: CDR1 LGHDT, CDR2 YNNKEL (reference sequence). The CDR3 length is 17 residues. Trimming left V 0 bases short and J 3 bases short, with 14 bases between.

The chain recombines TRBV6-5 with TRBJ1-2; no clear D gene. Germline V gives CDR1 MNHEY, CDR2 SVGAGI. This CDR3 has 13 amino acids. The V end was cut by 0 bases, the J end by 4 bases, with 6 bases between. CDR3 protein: CASSYSGIYGYTF. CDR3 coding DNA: TGTGCCAGCAGTTACTCAGGGATCTATGGCTACACCTTC.

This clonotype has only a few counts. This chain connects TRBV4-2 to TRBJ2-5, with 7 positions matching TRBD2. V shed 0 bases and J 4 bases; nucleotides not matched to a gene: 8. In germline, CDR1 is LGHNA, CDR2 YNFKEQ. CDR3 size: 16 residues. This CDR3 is CASSQDRGRGGETQYF. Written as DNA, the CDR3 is TGTGCCAGCAGCCAAGATCGGGGGAGGGGAGGAGAGACCCAGTACTTC.

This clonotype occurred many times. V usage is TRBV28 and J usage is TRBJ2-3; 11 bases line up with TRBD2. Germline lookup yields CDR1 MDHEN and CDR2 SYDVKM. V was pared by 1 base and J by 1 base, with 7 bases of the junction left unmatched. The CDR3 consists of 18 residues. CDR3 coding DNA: TGTGCCAGCAGTTTATTCGGGCTAGCGGGAGGTGGCACAGATACGCAGTATTTT. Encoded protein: CASSLFGLAGGGTDTQYF.

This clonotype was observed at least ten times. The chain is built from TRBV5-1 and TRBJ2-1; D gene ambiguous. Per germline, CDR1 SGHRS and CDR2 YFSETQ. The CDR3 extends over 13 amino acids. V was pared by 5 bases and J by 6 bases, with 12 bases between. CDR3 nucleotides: TGCGCCAGCAGACCTAGAAACCGCAATGAGCAGTTCTTC. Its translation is CASRPRNRNEQFF.

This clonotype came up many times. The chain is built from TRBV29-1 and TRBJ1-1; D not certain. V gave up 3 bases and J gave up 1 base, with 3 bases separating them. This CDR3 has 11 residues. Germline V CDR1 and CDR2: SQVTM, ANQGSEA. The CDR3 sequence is CSVDRNTEAFF. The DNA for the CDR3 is TGCAGCGTTGACAGGAACACTGAAGCTTTCTTT. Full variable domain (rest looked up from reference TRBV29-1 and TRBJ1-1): SAVISQKPSRDICQRGTSLTIQCQVDSQVTMMFWYRQQPGQSLTLIATANQGSEATYESGFVIDKFPISRPNLTFSTLTVSNMSPEDSSIYLCSVDRNTEAFFGQGTRLTVV.

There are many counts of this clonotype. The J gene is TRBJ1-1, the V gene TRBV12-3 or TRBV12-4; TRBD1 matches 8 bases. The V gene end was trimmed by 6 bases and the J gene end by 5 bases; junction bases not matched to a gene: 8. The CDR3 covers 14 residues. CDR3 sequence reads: CASRTDRVGTEAFF. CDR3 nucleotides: TGTGCCAGCAGAACGGACAGGGTGGGGACTGAAGCTTTCTTT.

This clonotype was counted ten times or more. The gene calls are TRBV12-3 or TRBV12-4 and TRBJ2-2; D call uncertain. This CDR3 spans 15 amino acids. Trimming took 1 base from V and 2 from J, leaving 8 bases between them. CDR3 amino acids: CASSLGGFNTGELFF. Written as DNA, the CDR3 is TGTGCCAGCAGTTTAGGCGGATTCAACACCGGGGAGCTGTTTTTT.

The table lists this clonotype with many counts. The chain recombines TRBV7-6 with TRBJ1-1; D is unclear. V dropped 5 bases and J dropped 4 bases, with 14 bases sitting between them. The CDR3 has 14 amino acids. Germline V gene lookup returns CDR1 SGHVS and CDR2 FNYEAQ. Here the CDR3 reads CASSEGPPSTEAFF. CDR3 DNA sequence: TGTGCCAGCAGCGAGGGCCCCCCTAGCACTGAAGCTTTCTTT.

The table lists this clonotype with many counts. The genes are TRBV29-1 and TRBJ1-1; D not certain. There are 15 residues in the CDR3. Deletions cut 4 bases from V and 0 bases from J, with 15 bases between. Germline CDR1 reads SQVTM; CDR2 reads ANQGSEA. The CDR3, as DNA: TGCAGCGTTGGAGGGCCAGTTTGGATGAACACTGAAGCTTTCTTT. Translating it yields CSVGGPVWMNTEAFF.

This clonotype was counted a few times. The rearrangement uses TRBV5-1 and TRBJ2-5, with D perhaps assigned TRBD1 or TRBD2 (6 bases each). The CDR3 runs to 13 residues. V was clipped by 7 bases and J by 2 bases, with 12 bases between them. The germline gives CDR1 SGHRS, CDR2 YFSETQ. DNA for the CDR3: TGCGCCAGCGGAGGGGGGCTGCAAGAGACCCAGTACTTC. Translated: CASGGGLQETQYF.

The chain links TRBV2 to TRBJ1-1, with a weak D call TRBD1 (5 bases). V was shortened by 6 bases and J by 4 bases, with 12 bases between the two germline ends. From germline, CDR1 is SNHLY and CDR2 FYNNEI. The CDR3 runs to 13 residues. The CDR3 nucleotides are TGTGCCAGCAGCGCCCGGGGGGGCACTGAAGCTTTCTTT. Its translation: CASSARGGTEAFF.

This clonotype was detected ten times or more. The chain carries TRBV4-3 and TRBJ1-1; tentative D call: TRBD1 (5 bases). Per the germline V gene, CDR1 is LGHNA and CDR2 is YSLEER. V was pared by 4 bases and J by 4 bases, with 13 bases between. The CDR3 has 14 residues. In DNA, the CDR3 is TGCGCCAGCAGCCTAGAGGGGCGGTCCACTGAAGCTTTCTTT. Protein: CASSLEGRSTEAFF.

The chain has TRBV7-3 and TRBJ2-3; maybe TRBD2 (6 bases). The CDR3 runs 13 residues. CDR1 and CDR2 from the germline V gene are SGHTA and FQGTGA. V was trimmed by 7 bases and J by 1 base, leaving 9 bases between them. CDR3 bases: TGTGCCAGCACCGGGGGAGGCACAGATACGCAGTATTTT. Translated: CASTGGGTDTQYF.

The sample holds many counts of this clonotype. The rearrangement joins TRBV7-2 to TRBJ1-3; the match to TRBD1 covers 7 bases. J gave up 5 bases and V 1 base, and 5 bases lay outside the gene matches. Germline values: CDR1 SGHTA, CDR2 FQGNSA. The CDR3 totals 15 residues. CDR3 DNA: TGTGCCAGCAGCTTAGGAGGGACAGTGAGAAACACCATATATTTT. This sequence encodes CASSLGGTVRNTIYF.

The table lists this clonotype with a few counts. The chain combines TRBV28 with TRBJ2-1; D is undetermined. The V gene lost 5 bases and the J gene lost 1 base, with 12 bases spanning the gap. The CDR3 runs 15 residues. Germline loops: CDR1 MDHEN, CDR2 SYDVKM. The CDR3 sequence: CASSPKYPSYNEQFF. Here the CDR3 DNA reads TGTGCCAGCAGTCCCAAGTACCCGTCCTACAATGAGCAGTTCTTC.

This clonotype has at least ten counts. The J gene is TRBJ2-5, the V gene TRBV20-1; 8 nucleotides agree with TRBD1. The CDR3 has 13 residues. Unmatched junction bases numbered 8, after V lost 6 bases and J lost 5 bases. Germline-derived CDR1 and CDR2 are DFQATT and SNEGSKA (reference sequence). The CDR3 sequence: CSAGQGPGETQYF. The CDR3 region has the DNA TGCAGTGCAGGACAGGGTCCGGGGGAGACCCAGTACTTC.

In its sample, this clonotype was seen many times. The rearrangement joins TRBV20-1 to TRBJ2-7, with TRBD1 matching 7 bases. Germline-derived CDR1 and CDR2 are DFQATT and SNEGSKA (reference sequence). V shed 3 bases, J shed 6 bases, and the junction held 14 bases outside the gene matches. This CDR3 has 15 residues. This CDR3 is CSASLYATGVGEQYV. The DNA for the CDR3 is TGCAGTGCTAGCCTTTACGCAACAGGGGTCGGCGAGCAGTACGTC.

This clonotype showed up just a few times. The CDR3 DNA follows: TGTGCCAGCAGTTTCGATGGGTCCTATAATTCACCCCTCCACTTT. It encodes CASSFDGSYNSPLHF. This sequence joins TRBV12-3 or TRBV12-4 and TRBJ1-6; no clear D. The CDR3 length is 15 residues. V was trimmed by 3 bases and J by 1 base, leaving 7 bases between them.

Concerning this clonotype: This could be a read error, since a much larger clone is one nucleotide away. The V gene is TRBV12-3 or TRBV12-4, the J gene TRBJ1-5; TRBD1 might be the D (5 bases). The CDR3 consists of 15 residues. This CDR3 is CASRGTWGRNHPQHF. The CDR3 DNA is TGTGCCAGCAGGGGCACCTGGGGCCGGAATCATCCCCAGCATTTT.

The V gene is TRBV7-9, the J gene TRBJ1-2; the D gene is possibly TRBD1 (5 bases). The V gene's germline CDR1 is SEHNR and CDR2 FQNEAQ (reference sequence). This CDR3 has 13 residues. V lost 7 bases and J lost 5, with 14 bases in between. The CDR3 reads CASTSGVGYGYTF. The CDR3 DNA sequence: TGTGCCAGCACCTCGGGGGTTGGGTATGGCTACACCTTC. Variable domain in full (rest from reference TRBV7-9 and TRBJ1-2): DTGVSQNPRHKITKRGQNVTFRCDPISEHNRLYWYRQTLGQGPEFLTYFQNEAQLEKSRLLSDRFSAERPKGSFSTLEIQRTEQGDSAMYLCASTSGVGYGYTFGSGTRLTVV.

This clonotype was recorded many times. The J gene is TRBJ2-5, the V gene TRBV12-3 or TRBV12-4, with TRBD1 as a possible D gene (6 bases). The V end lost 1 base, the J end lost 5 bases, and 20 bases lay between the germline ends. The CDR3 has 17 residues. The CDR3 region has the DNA TGTGCCAGCAGTTTAGTCCCCCCGACCCAGGGGTTCGAGACCCAGTACTTC. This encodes CASSLVPPTQGFETQYF.

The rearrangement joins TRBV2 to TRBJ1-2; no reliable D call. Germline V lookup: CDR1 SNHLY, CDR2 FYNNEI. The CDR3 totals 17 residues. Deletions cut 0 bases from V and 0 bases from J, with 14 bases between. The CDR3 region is CASSEALGFPANYGYTF. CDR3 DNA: TGTGCCAGCAGTGAAGCGCTCGGGTTCCCAGCTAACTATGGCTACACCTTC.

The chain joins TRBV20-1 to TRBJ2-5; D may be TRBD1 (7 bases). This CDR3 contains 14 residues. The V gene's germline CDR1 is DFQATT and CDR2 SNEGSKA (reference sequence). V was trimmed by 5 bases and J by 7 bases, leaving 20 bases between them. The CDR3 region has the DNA TGCAGTGCTTCCTCACCAGGGGGACTGGGGACCCAGTACTTC. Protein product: CSASSPGGLGTQYF.

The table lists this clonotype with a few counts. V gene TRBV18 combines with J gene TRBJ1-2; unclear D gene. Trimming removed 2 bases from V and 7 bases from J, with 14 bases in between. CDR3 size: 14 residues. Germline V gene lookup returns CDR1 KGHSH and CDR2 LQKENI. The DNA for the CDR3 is TGTGCCAGCTCACCATACAACCGGAAGGGTGGCTACACCTTC. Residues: CASSPYNRKGGYTF.